The clone carrying this T cell receptor (beta chain) has a single count. The sample comes from a study of blood T cell repertoires in COVID-19. From germline, CDR1 is MDHEN and CDR2 SYDVKM. This CDR3 spans 14 amino acids. Trimming cost V 3 bases and J 3 bases, with 11 bases left between them. Produced via immunoSEQ multiplex PCR; TCRdb's table is partial and in-frame only. The sample consists of over 85,000 clones, 85% to 90% of them appearing once. This TCR was recovered from a woman aged 80 or over with active COVID-19. The sequenced sample consisted of peripheral blood. The chain recombines TRBV28 with TRBJ1-2, with D tentatively TRBD1 (5 bases). This CDR3 reads CASSLGRDYYGYTF. For the CDR3, the DNA is TGTGCCAGCAGTTTGGGCAGGGACTACTATGGCTACACCTTC.